A selection of T cell receptor beta chains follows, all from one sample in a study of beta chain features in type 1 diabetes. Profiled with immunoSEQ multiplex PCR; TCRdb holds only in-frame clones, not every one. This table has roughly 15,000 clones, under 80% appearing once. The sequenced material came from stem cell memory CD4+ T cells from blood. The receptors originated from a man younger than 40 with type 1 diabetes. Each CDR3 is given with its conserved first and last residue. Each record gives: V gene, J gene, D gene, CDR3 length, CDR3 protein. A D gene is named only where the DNA matches it firmly.

v_call: TRBV10-3; j_call: TRBJ2-3; d_call: TRBD2; cdr3_length: 13; cdr3_aa: CAIRGAGSDTQYF
v_call: TRBV4-3; j_call: TRBJ2-3; d_call: TRBD1; cdr3_length: 15; cdr3_aa: CASSQGTGSTDTQYF
v_call: TRBV5-1; j_call: TRBJ2-4; d_call: TRBD2; cdr3_length: 18; cdr3_aa: CASSLPGAGGGAKNIQYF
v_call: TRBV11-2; j_call: TRBJ1-3; d_call: -; cdr3_length: 16; cdr3_aa: CASSPQPGANGNTIYF
v_call: TRBV28; j_call: TRBJ1-5; d_call: TRBD1; cdr3_length: 15; cdr3_aa: CASSHTTGGWQPQHF
v_call: TRBV4-1; j_call: TRBJ1-6; d_call: -; cdr3_length: 14; cdr3_aa: CASSHPQNNSPLHF
v_call: TRBV29-1; j_call: TRBJ1-1; d_call: -; cdr3_length: 10; cdr3_aa: CSARNTEAFF
v_call: TRBV28; j_call: TRBJ2-5; d_call: -; cdr3_length: 15; cdr3_aa: CASRNDRPRRETQYF
v_call: TRBV5-1; j_call: TRBJ2-5; d_call: -; cdr3_length: 14; cdr3_aa: CASSLGGAGGTQYF
v_call: TRBV2; j_call: TRBJ1-2; d_call: -; cdr3_length: 13; cdr3_aa: CAGTAGQSYGYTF
v_call: TRBV10-3; j_call: TRBJ2-5; d_call: -; cdr3_length: 12; cdr3_aa: CAISDPGEAQYF
v_call: TRBV5-1; j_call: TRBJ2-7; d_call: -; cdr3_length: 11; cdr3_aa: CASSFLYEQYF
v_call: TRBV7-9; j_call: TRBJ1-4; d_call: -; cdr3_length: 14; cdr3_aa: CASSPLLPYGGLFF
v_call: TRBV18; j_call: TRBJ2-3; d_call: TRBD1; cdr3_length: 14; cdr3_aa: CASSQGQITDTQYF
v_call: TRBV7-9; j_call: TRBJ1-1; d_call: -; cdr3_length: 16; cdr3_aa: CASSFFPDRMNTEAFF
v_call: TRBV5-1; j_call: TRBJ2-3; d_call: TRBD2; cdr3_length: 17; cdr3_aa: CASSLSQRGDGTDTQYF
v_call: TRBV9; j_call: TRBJ2-7; d_call: TRBD1; cdr3_length: 14; cdr3_aa: CASSFRDRDHEQYF
v_call: TRBV2; j_call: TRBJ2-5; d_call: TRBD2; cdr3_length: 15; cdr3_aa: CASNLERGTGETQYF
v_call: TRBV19; j_call: TRBJ1-1; d_call: -; cdr3_length: 15; cdr3_aa: CASSTHPSGDTEAFF
v_call: TRBV11-1; j_call: TRBJ1-2; d_call: -; cdr3_length: 13; cdr3_aa: CASSFGQSYGYTF
v_call: TRBV5-1; j_call: TRBJ2-5; d_call: TRBD2; cdr3_length: 16; cdr3_aa: CASSFGTSGNQETQYF
v_call: TRBV7-2; j_call: TRBJ2-3; d_call: TRBD1; cdr3_length: 13; cdr3_aa: CASSTWDRVTQYF
v_call: TRBV2; j_call: TRBJ1-5; d_call: -; cdr3_length: 17; cdr3_aa: CASSENRARYSNQPQHF
v_call: TRBV5-1; j_call: TRBJ2-7; d_call: TRBD2; cdr3_length: 15; cdr3_aa: CASSPSPGTSPEQYF
v_call: TRBV19; j_call: TRBJ1-2; d_call: TRBD1; cdr3_length: 13; cdr3_aa: CASAGQADYGYTF
v_call: TRBV11-2; j_call: TRBJ2-5; d_call: TRBD2; cdr3_length: 15; cdr3_aa: CASSLASGPQETQYF
v_call: TRBV4-1; j_call: TRBJ1-3; d_call: TRBD1; cdr3_length: 17; cdr3_aa: CASSRQGRTGTGNTIYF
v_call: TRBV28; j_call: TRBJ1-5; d_call: -; cdr3_length: 15; cdr3_aa: CASSLWRYSNQPQHF
v_call: TRBV28; j_call: TRBJ1-5; d_call: -; cdr3_length: 12; cdr3_aa: CASSLGGQPQHF
v_call: TRBV6-5; j_call: -; d_call: TRBD1; cdr3_length: 16; cdr3_aa: CASSYSPPGQGYEQYF